This T cell receptor (beta chain) was sequenced during a study of a mutant IDH1 vaccine in newly diagnosed glioma. A single count supports this clone. What it binds is unknown. Sample time point: week 5, during vaccination. Every single dose of the vaccine, 300 ug of mutant IDH1 20-mer peptide, came with topical imiquimod. The V and J ends lost 3 bases and 7 bases respectively, with 15 bases between them. The CDR3 extends over 15 amino acids. The V gene's germline CDR1 is LNHDA and CDR2 SQIVND (reference sequence). Profiling relied on immunoSEQ multiplex PCR, and the TCRdb table lists in-frame clones only, not all of them. The repertoire has 50,000 or so clones, more than 70% of them found once; the top ten carry about 1.7%.

This specimen consisted of PBMCs, obtained from a glioma patient whose treatment included an IDH1 peptide vaccine. V usage is TRBV19 and J usage is TRBJ1-4; perhaps TRBD1 as D (5 bases). This receptor was obtained from a woman aged 40 to 50 with glioma. The CDR3 bases are TGTGCCAGTAGTATGGGGCAGGGTCGAGGTGAAAAACTGTTTTTT. Protein product: CASSMGQGRGEKLFF.